This TCR beta chain was obtained from a study of blood T cell repertoires in COVID-19. Turning to the study itself: Sources were T cells, B-cell-depleted T cells, or PBMCs; the material itself was cDNA or gDNA.

TCRdb's copy holds only in-frame clones and misses some; the assay was immunoSEQ multiplex PCR. The sample includes 250,000 or so clones, 75% to 95% of them seen just once. The CDR3 covers 11 residues. CDR1 GTSNPN and CDR2 SVGIG come from the germline V gene (reference sequence). Trimming cost V 0 bases and J 3 bases, with 2 bases left between them. Participants spanned ages roughly 18 to 95 years and resided in about two dozen US areas. The sequenced sample was PBMCs or T cells enriched from blood (not recorded which). The TCR sequence derives from a man aged 40-55 years who had been exposed to COVID-19. The rearrangement links TRBV30 to TRBJ1-2; D call uncertain. The CDR3 reads CAWSVDYGYTF. DNA of the CDR3: TGTGCCTGGAGTGTCGACTATGGCTACACCTTC. The variable domain in full, with the rest retrieved from reference TRBV30 and TRBJ1-2, is SQTIHQWPATLVQPVGSPLSLECTVEGTSNPNLYWYRQAAGRGLQLLFYSVGIGQISSEVPQNLSASRPQDRQFILSSKKLLLSDSGFYLCAWSVDYGYTFGSGTRLTVV.